A selection of T cell receptor beta chains follows, all from one sample in a study of blood T cells in healthy people across ages. A single record per CDR3 protein comes from TCRdb applying MiXCR to the 5' RACE reads. The sample consists of about 780,000 distinct CDR3 sequences, roughly 24% of them appearing once. The sample also formed part of further work on T cells of mothers and their children.

The material sequenced was blood. The origin of the receptors is a boy between 10 and 17 years old in good health. Each CDR3 is given without its conserved first and last residue. A D gene is named only where the DNA matches it firmly. Part of the rows lack a size; the others show once, few, many or a class for expanded clones.

j_gene: TRBJ1-2
abundance: few
d_gene: NA
v_gene: TRBV7-9
len: 11
CDR3aa: ASRTLGRHGYT

j_gene: TRBJ2-5
abundance: NA
d_gene: TRBD2
v_gene: TRBV27
len: 16
CDR3aa: ASSLRWRLAGDQETQY

j_gene: TRBJ1-3
abundance: NA
d_gene: NA
v_gene: TRBV7-9
len: 11
CDR3aa: ASSQTGTYTIY

j_gene: TRBJ2-7
abundance: NA
d_gene: NA
v_gene: TRBV20-1
len: 10
CDR3aa: SAGGLTGEQY

j_gene: TRBJ2-7
abundance: NA
d_gene: NA
v_gene: TRBV3-1
len: 11
CDR3aa: ASSQELGTEQY

j_gene: TRBJ2-7
abundance: NA
d_gene: TRBD2
v_gene: TRBV5-5
len: 13
CDR3aa: ASSSASGGTYEQY

j_gene: NA
abundance: NA
d_gene: NA
v_gene: TRBV20-1
len: 12
CDR3aa: SASDRISSYEQY

j_gene: TRBJ2-5
abundance: NA
d_gene: NA
v_gene: TRBV12-3/TRBV12-4
len: 13
CDR3aa: ASSLLDYTQETQY

j_gene: TRBJ1-2
abundance: NA
d_gene: NA
v_gene: TRBV5-1
len: 10
CDR3aa: ASSPEGPGYT

j_gene: TRBJ1-2
abundance: NA
d_gene: NA
v_gene: TRBV29-1
len: 9
CDR3aa: SVDGGYGYT

j_gene: TRBJ2-7
abundance: NA
d_gene: TRBD1
v_gene: TRBV7-9
len: 14
CDR3aa: ASSRDRVSLTYEQY

j_gene: TRBJ2-1
abundance: few
d_gene: NA
v_gene: TRBV9
len: 13
CDR3aa: ASSVGWGAGNEQF

j_gene: TRBJ2-6
abundance: few
d_gene: NA
v_gene: TRBV21-1
len: 16
CDR3aa: ASSKIGTGASGANVLT

j_gene: TRBJ2-2
abundance: few
d_gene: NA
v_gene: TRBV6-4
len: 11
CDR3aa: ASSAGDTGELF

j_gene: TRBJ1-1
abundance: few
d_gene: NA
v_gene: TRBV7-2
len: 12
CDR3aa: ASSLWGVGTEAF

j_gene: TRBJ1-6
abundance: few
d_gene: NA
v_gene: TRBV12-3/TRBV12-4
len: 13
CDR3aa: ASSRSDSYNSPLH

j_gene: TRBJ2-2
abundance: NA
d_gene: TRBD2
v_gene: TRBV28
len: 18
CDR3aa: ASTSALFGTSGVNTGELF

j_gene: TRBJ1-5
abundance: NA
d_gene: NA
v_gene: TRBV10-3
len: 12
CDR3aa: AISDRGGDQPQH

j_gene: TRBJ1-1
abundance: NA
d_gene: NA
v_gene: TRBV3-1
len: 13
CDR3aa: ASRLGAGSNTEAF

j_gene: TRBJ2-5
abundance: few
d_gene: TRBD2
v_gene: TRBV5-4
len: 12
CDR3aa: ASSFSGGWETQY

j_gene: TRBJ2-5
abundance: NA
d_gene: NA
v_gene: TRBV10-1
len: 11
CDR3aa: ASSASRQETQY

j_gene: TRBJ1-2
abundance: NA
d_gene: NA
v_gene: TRBV5-1
len: 15
CDR3aa: ASSPRRGLPANYVYT

j_gene: TRBJ1-2
abundance: few
d_gene: TRBD1
v_gene: TRBV4-1
len: 15
CDR3aa: ASSPAGTGALRDGYT

j_gene: TRBJ2-7
abundance: NA
d_gene: NA
v_gene: TRBV6-2/TRBV6-3
len: 9
CDR3aa: ASSWTYEQY

j_gene: NA
abundance: NA
d_gene: TRBD1
v_gene: TRBV13
len: 14
CDR3aa: ASSLGPGQAQETQY

j_gene: NA
abundance: few
d_gene: TRBD1
v_gene: TRBV10-2
len: 12
CDR3aa: ASRGQGAPYEQY

j_gene: TRBJ2-3
abundance: NA
d_gene: TRBD1
v_gene: TRBV11-2
len: 15
CDR3aa: ASRGAGGPGFTGTQY

j_gene: TRBJ1-6
abundance: few
d_gene: NA
v_gene: TRBV27
len: 14
CDR3aa: ASSLFPLGGGSPLH

j_gene: TRBJ2-7
abundance: NA
d_gene: TRBD1
v_gene: TRBV28
len: 10
CDR3aa: ASTSDRGKQY

j_gene: TRBJ1-5
abundance: NA
d_gene: NA
v_gene: TRBV7-8
len: 10
CDR3aa: ASSPKNQPQH

j_gene: TRBJ1-4
abundance: few
d_gene: TRBD1
v_gene: TRBV5-1
len: 15
CDR3aa: ASSLTWTGGAGEKLF

j_gene: TRBJ2-3
abundance: NA
d_gene: NA
v_gene: TRBV13
len: 11
CDR3aa: ASLGGAAHTQY

j_gene: NA
abundance: NA
d_gene: TRBD2
v_gene: TRBV29-1
len: 12
CDR3aa: SVGLAGVGNEQF

j_gene: TRBJ2-1
abundance: NA
d_gene: TRBD2
v_gene: TRBV5-1
len: 13
CDR3aa: ASSAGLAGHNEQF

j_gene: NA
abundance: NA
d_gene: TRBD1
v_gene: TRBV12-3/TRBV12-4
len: 12
CDR3aa: ASSDRVRSYEQY

j_gene: TRBJ1-3
abundance: NA
d_gene: NA
v_gene: TRBV6-7
len: 11
CDR3aa: ASSPWEENTIY

j_gene: TRBJ2-7
abundance: once
d_gene: TRBD1
v_gene: TRBV7-9
len: 12
CDR3aa: ASSRQGVACEQY

j_gene: TRBJ1-6
abundance: NA
d_gene: TRBD1
v_gene: TRBV7-2
len: 15
CDR3aa: ASSKGQGIGSGSPLH

j_gene: TRBJ2-5
abundance: NA
d_gene: NA
v_gene: TRBV4-1
len: 13
CDR3aa: ASSPYSGKEETQY

j_gene: TRBJ1-1
abundance: NA
d_gene: NA
v_gene: TRBV7-2
len: 13
CDR3aa: ASSPGGRGGTEAF

j_gene: TRBJ1-1
abundance: NA
d_gene: NA
v_gene: TRBV12-3/TRBV12-4
len: 14
CDR3aa: ASSFSVGHQNTEAF

j_gene: TRBJ2-1
abundance: NA
d_gene: NA
v_gene: TRBV20-1
len: 12
CDR3aa: SAQQRLSYNEQF

j_gene: TRBJ1-2
abundance: few
d_gene: NA
v_gene: TRBV5-1
len: 12
CDR3aa: ASSLGPSPGGYT

j_gene: TRBJ1-2
abundance: NA
d_gene: NA
v_gene: TRBV6-1
len: 12
CDR3aa: ASSEGGDLGGYT

j_gene: TRBJ1-5
abundance: NA
d_gene: NA
v_gene: TRBV6-1
len: 14
CDR3aa: ASSRRGARINQPQH

j_gene: TRBJ1-1
abundance: NA
d_gene: NA
v_gene: TRBV7-9
len: 10
CDR3aa: ASSLSPIEAF

j_gene: TRBJ1-2
abundance: NA
d_gene: NA
v_gene: TRBV2
len: 10
CDR3aa: ASRSSNYGYT

j_gene: TRBJ1-2
abundance: NA
d_gene: NA
v_gene: TRBV30
len: 11
CDR3aa: AWSVQGLYGYT

j_gene: TRBJ2-3
abundance: few
d_gene: NA
v_gene: TRBV7-9
len: 11
CDR3aa: ASSLGGLDTQY

j_gene: TRBJ2-1
abundance: many
d_gene: TRBD1
v_gene: TRBV27
len: 12
CDR3aa: ASSPGGPYNEQF

j_gene: TRBJ1-6
abundance: few
d_gene: NA
v_gene: TRBV12-3/TRBV12-4
len: 11
CDR3aa: ASTQQVSSPLH

j_gene: TRBJ1-3
abundance: few
d_gene: NA
v_gene: TRBV15
len: 13
CDR3aa: ATSRSGTLGNTIY

j_gene: TRBJ2-1
abundance: few
d_gene: TRBD2
v_gene: TRBV20-1
len: 13
CDR3aa: SAERLAGVPNEQF

j_gene: NA
abundance: few
d_gene: NA
v_gene: TRBV4-1
len: 14
CDR3aa: ASSQSPGLTYNEQF